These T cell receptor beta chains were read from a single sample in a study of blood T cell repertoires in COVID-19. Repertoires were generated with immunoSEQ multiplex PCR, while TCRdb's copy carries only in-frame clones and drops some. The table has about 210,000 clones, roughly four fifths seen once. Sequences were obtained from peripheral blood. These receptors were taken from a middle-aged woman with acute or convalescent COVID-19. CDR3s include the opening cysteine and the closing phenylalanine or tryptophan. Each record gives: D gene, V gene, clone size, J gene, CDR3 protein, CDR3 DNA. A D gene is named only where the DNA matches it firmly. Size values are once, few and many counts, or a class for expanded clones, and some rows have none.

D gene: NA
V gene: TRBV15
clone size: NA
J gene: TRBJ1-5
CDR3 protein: CATSSWRDSQPQHF
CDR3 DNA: TGTGCCACCAGCAGTTGGAGGGACTCCCAGCCCCAGCATTTT

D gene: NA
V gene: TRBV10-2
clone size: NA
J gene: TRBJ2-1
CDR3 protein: CASAQGGSGDEQFF
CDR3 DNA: TGCGCCAGCGCGCAAGGGGGTTCAGGAGATGAGCAGTTCTTC

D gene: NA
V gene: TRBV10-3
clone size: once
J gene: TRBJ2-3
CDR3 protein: CAISRSSGGTDTQYF
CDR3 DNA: TGTGCCATCAGCCGCTCTAGTGGTGGGACAGATACGCAGTATTTT

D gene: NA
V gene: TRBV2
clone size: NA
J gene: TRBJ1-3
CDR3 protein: CASSDATGPTSGNTIYF
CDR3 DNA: TGTGCCAGCAGTGATGCGACAGGTCCTACCTCTGGAAACACCATATATTTT

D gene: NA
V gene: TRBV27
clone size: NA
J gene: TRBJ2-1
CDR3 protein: CAISGGSNEQFF
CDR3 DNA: TGTGCCATCTCAGGTGGGTCCAATGAGCAGTTCTTC

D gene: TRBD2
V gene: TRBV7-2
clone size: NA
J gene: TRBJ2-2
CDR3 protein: CASSPRRGLAGGQAGELFF
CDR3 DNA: TGTGCCAGCAGCCCCCGCCGGGGACTAGCGGGGGGGCAGGCCGGGGAGCTGTTTTTT

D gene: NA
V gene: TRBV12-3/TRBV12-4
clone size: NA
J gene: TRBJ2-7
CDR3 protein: CASSPRAYEQYF
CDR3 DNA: TGTGCCAGCAGCCCTAGAGCCTACGAGCAGTACTTC

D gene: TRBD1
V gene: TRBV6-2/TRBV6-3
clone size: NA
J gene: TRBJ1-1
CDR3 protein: CASSYSAGGLMNTEAFF
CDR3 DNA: TGTGCCAGCAGTTACTCGGCAGGGGGACTCATGAACACTGAAGCTTTCTTT

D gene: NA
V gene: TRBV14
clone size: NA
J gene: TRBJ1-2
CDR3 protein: CASSQDLGSYSLLYGYTF
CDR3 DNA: TGTGCCAGCAGCCAAGATCTAGGCAGCTACTCCCTCCTCTATGGCTACACCTTC

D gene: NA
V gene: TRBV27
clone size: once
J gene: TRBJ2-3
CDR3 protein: CASSFLSGAGDDTQYF
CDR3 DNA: TGTGCCAGCAGTTTCTTATCAGGGGCGGGTGATGATACGCAGTATTTT

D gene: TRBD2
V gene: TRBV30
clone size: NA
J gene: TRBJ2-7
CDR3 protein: CAWSVRGRGRGEQYF
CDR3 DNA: TGTGCCTGGAGTGTACGAGGGAGGGGCCGGGGAGAGCAGTACTTC

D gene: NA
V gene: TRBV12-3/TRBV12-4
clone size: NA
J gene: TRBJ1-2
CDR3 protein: CASAPQGFYGYTF
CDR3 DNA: TGTGCCAGCGCCCCCCAGGGTTTCTATGGCTACACCTTC

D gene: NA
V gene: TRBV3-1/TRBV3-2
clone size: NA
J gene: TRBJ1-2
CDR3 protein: CASSHMDRSNYGYTF
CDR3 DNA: TGTGCCAGCAGCCATATGGACAGATCTAACTATGGCTACACCTTC

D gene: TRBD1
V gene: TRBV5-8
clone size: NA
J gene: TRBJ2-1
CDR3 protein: CASNPTGASYNEQFF
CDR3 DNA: TGTGCCAGCAACCCTACAGGGGCCTCCTACAATGAGCAGTTCTTC

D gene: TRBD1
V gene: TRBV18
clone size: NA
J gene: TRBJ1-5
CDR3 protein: CASSSFSGGGNQPQHF
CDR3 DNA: TGTGCCAGCTCATCTTTTTCAGGGGGCGGCAATCAGCCCCAGCATTTT

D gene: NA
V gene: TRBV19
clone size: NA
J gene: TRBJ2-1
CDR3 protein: CASGAKGQLVSEQFF
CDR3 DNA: TGTGCCAGCGGTGCCAAGGGGCAGTTGGTCAGTGAGCAGTTCTTC

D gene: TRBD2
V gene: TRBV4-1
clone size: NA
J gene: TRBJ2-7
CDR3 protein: CASSAGTSGTYEQYF
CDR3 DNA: TGCGCCAGCAGCGCCGGGACTAGCGGGACCTACGAGCAGTACTTC

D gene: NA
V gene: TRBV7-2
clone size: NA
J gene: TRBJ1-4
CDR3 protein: CASTGDTQNEKLFF
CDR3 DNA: TGTGCCAGCACCGGGGACACTCAGAATGAAAAACTGTTTTTT

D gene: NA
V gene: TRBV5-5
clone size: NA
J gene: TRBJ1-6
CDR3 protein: CASSFTGNNSPLHF
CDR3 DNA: TGTGCCAGCAGCTTTACAGGGAATAATTCACCCCTCCACTTT

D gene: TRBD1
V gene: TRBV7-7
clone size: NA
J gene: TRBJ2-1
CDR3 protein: CASSLGGRQGPHHNEQFF
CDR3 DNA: TGTGCCAGCAGCTTAGGGGGCCGACAGGGTCCACACCACAATGAGCAGTTCTTC

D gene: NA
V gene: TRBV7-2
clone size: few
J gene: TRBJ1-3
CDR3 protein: CASSLASYSGNTIYF
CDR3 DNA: TGTGCCAGCAGCTTAGCTTCCTACTCTGGAAACACCATATATTTT

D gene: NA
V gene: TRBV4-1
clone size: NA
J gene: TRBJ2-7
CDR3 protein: CASSQITGTYEQYF
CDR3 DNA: TGCGCCAGCAGCCAAATAACGGGAACCTACGAGCAGTACTTC

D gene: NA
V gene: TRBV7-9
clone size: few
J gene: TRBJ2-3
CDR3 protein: CASRDNRDFLSTDTQYF
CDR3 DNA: TGTGCCAGCAGAGATAACCGGGACTTCTTGTCCACAGATACGCAGTATTTT

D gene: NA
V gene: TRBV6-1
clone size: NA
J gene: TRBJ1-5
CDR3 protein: CASSEGQHSNQPQHF
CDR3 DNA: TGTGCCAGCAGTGAAGGACAGCATAGCAATCAGCCCCAGCATTTT

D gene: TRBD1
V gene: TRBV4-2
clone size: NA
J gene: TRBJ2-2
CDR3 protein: CATSTGTVTGELFF
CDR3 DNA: TGTGCCACCAGCACCGGGACAGTCACGGGGGAGCTGTTTTTT

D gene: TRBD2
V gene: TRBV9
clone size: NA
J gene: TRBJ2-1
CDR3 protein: CASSVVAGDYNEQFF
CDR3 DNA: TGTGCCAGCAGCGTAGTCGCGGGGGATTACAATGAGCAGTTCTTC

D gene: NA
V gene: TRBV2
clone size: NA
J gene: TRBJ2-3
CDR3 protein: CASSLDGGDTQYF
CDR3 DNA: TGTGCCAGCAGTCTCGACGGAGGAGATACGCAGTATTTT

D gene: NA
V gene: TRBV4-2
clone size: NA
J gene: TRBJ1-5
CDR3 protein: CASSPIAGVVGQPQHF
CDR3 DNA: TGTGCCAGCAGCCCCATAGCCGGTGTTGTAGGTCAGCCCCAGCATTTT

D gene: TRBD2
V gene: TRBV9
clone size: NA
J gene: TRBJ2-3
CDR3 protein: CASSDRGTSYTDTQYF
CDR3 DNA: TGTGCCAGCAGCGACCGGGGGACTAGCTACACAGATACGCAGTATTTT

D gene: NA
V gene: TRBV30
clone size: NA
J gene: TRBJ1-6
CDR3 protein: CAWRALSSYNSPLHF
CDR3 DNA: TGTGCCTGGAGAGCGTTAAGCTCCTATAATTCACCCCTCCACTTT

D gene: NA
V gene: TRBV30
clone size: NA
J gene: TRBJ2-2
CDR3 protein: CAWSYSTGELFF
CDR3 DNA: TGTGCCTGGAGTTACTCCACCGGGGAGCTGTTTTTT

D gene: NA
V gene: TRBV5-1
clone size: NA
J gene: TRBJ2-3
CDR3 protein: CASRPSLSTDTQYF
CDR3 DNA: TGCGCCAGCAGACCTAGCTTATCCACAGATACGCAGTATTTT

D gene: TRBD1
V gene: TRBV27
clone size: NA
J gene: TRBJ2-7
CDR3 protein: CASSDRLEEQYF
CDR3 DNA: TGTGCCAGCTCGGACAGGCTGGAAGAGCAGTACTTC

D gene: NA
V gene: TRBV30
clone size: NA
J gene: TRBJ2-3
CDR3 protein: CAWSSPSDTQYF
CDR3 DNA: TGTGCCTGGAGTTCCCCTTCAGATACGCAGTATTTT

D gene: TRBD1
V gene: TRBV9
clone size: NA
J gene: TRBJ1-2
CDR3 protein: CASSVVTGGNYGYTF
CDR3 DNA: TGTGCCAGCAGCGTAGTGACAGGGGGTAACTATGGCTACACCTTC